The 9 T cell receptor beta chains in this list originate from one sample, sequenced in a study of shared clonotypes between healthy human individuals. Sequencing was performed with immunoSEQ multiplex PCR; in TCRdb, only in-frame clones are kept and a portion is missing. There are about 1.5 million clones in the sample; roughly 96% occur only once, and more than 0.9% lies in the top ten. Source material: naive CD4+ T cells sorted from blood. Stated subset: CD45RA+ positively selected. These receptors were taken from a man in his thirties or forties in good health.

This sequence joins TRBV5-1 and TRBJ1-1; D unresolved. Germline lookup yields CDR1 SGHRS and CDR2 YFSETQ. The CDR3 is 15 residues long. V dropped 0 bases and J dropped 1 base, with 10 bases sitting between them. CDR3 residues: CASSLVLTRNTEAFF. As DNA, the CDR3 is TGCGCCAGCAGCTTGGTCCTGACAAGGAACACTGAAGCTTTCTTT.

The gene calls are TRBV5-4 and TRBJ2-1, with 12 bases aligning to TRBD2. The germline V gene encodes CDR1 SGHNT and CDR2 YYREEE (reference sequence). J gave up 7 bases and V 1 base, and 3 bases lay outside the gene matches. There are 15 residues in the CDR3. This CDR3 reads CASSLSLAGGNEQFF. CDR3 DNA: TGTGCCAGCAGCTTGAGCCTAGCGGGAGGGAATGAGCAGTTCTTC.

This clone has a single count. The chain employs TRBV9 and TRBJ2-7; a possible D gene is TRBD1 (5 bases). Germline-derived CDR1 and CDR2 are SGDLS and YYNGEE. V lost 0 bases and J lost 1, with 8 bases in between. This CDR3 comprises 14 residues. CDR3 loop: CASSVGGFSYEQYF. The CDR3 coding sequence is TGTGCCAGCAGCGTAGGGGGCTTTTCCTACGAGCAGTACTTC.

The V call is TRBV10-3, the J call TRBJ2-2; a possible D gene is TRBD2 (5 bases). The CDR3 has 19 amino acids. V gave up 8 bases and J gave up 3 bases, with 28 bases separating them. The germline CDR1 and CDR2 sequences are ENHRY and SYGVKD. The CDR3 nucleotides read TGTGCCATCGGAGACCCGGGGAGAGGTAGCCAGTCTCACACCGGGGAGCTGTTTTTT. Its protein product is CAIGDPGRGSQSHTGELFF.

The rearrangement links TRBV2 to TRBJ2-2; 9 positions match TRBD2. Germline CDR1 is SNHLY and CDR2 is FYNNEI. J was trimmed by 0 bases and V by 5 bases; bases with no gene match: 10. There are 18 residues in the CDR3. CDR3 in DNA: TGTGCCAGCAGTCCCGAATTAGGACTAGCGTCGAACACCGGGGAGCTGTTTTTT. Its translation is CASSPELGLASNTGELFF.

This rearrangement joins TRBV28 to TRBJ2-7; weak D call: TRBD1 (6 bases). The V end was cut by 8 bases, the J end by 11 bases, with 13 bases between. The germline V gene has CDR1 MDHEN and CDR2 SYDVKM. The CDR3 consists of 10 residues. This chain's CDR3 is CASSGRQEYF. The CDR3 coding sequence is TGTGCCAGCTCAGGACGACAGGAGTACTTC.

V and J are TRBV6-5 and TRBJ1-1, with TRBD1 identical over 10 bases. The CDR3 length is 15 residues. CDR1 and CDR2 from the germline V gene are MNHEY and SVGAGI. V was pared by 6 bases and J by 5 bases, with 9 bases of the junction left unmatched. The CDR3 region has the DNA TGTGCCAGCAGACGACAGGGGGCCGCGAGTACTGAAGCTTTCTTT. It yields the protein CASRRQGAASTEAFF.

This chain connects TRBV5-1 to TRBJ2-1; 7 nucleotides align to TRBD1. This CDR3 contains 12 residues. Per the germline V gene, CDR1 is SGHRS and CDR2 is YFSETQ. With 9 bases clipped from V and 5 bases from J, the junction kept 5 bases outside the gene matches. The CDR3 reads CAIETGDNEQFF. CDR3 sequence (DNA): TGCGCCATCGAAACAGGGGACAATGAGCAGTTCTTC.

The chain employs TRBV2 and TRBJ1-2; D ambiguous. Per germline, CDR1 SNHLY and CDR2 FYNNEI. Trimming stripped 6 bases from V and 0 bases from J, with 8 bases between. This CDR3 comprises 13 residues. The CDR3 sequence is CASRVRTNYGYTF. In DNA, the CDR3 is TGTGCCAGCAGGGTCAGGACTAACTATGGCTACACCTTC.